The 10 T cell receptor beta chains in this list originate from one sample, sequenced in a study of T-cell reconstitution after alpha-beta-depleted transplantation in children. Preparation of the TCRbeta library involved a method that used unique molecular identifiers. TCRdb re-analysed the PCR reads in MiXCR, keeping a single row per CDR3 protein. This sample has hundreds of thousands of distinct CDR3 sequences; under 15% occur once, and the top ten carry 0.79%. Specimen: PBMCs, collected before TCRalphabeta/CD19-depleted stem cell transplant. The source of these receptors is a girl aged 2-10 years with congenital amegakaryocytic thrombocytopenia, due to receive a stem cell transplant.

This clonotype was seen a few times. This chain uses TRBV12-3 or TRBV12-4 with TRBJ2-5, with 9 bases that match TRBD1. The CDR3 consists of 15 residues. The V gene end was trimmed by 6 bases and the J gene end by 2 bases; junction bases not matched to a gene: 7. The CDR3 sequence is CASRNRGLLQETQYF. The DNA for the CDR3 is TGTGCCAGCAGAAACAGGGGGCTACTACAAGAGACCCAGTACTTC.

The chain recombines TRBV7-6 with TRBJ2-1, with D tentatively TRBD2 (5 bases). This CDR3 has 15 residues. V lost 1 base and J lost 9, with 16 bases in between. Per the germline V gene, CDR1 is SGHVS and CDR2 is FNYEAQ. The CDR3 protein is CASSLGGFRGREQFF. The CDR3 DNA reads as TGTGCCAGCAGCTTAGGCGGGTTCAGAGGACGTGAGCAGTTCTTC.

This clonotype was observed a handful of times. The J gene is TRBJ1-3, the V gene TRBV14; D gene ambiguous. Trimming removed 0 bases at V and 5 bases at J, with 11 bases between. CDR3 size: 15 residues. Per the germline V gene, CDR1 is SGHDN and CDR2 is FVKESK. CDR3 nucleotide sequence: TGTGCCAGCAGCCAAGACCTCTTGAGAAGAAACACCATATATTTT. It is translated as CASSQDLLRRNTIYF.

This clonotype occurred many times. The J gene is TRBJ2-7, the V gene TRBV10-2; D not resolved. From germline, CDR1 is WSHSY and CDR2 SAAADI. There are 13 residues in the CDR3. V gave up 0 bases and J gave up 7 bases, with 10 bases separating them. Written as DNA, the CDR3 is TGCGCCAGCAGTGAGTCGAGTGAGGATGAGCAGTACTTC. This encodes CASSESSEDEQYF.

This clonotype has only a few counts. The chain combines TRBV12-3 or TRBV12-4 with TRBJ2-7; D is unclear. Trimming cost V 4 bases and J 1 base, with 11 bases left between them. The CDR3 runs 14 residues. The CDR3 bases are TGTGCCAGCAGTTCGCCTGCATTATCCTACGAGCAGTACTTC. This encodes CASSSPALSYEQYF.

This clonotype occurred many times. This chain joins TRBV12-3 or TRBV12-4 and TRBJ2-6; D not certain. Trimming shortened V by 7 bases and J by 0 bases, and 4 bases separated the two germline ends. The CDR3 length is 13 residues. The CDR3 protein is CASTPSGANVLTF. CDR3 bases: TGTGCCAGCACCCCCTCTGGGGCCAACGTCCTGACTTTC.

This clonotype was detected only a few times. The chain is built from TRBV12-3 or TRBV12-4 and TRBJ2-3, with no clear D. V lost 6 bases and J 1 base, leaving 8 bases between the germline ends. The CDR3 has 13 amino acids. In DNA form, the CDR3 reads TGTGCCAGCAGCTGGGTGGGCACAGATACGCAGTATTTT. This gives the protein CASSWVGTDTQYF.

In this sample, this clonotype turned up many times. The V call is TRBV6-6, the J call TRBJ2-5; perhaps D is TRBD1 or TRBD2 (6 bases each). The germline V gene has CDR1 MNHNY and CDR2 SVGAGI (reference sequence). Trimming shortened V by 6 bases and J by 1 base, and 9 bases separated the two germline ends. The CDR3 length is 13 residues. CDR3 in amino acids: CASSRGLQETQYF. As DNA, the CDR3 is TGTGCCAGCAGCAGGGGACTCCAAGAGACCCAGTACTTC.

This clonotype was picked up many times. In DNA form, the CDR3 reads TGTGCCATCAACCGACAGGGATCCATGGCCACTGAAGCTTTCTTT. It specifies CAINRQGSMATEAFF. The rearrangement links TRBV10-3 to TRBJ1-1; 7 nucleotides match TRBD1. CDR1 and CDR2 from the germline V gene are ENHRY and SYGVKD. V lost 7 bases to trimming and J lost 4 bases; unmatched junction nucleotides: 12. CDR3 size: 15 residues.

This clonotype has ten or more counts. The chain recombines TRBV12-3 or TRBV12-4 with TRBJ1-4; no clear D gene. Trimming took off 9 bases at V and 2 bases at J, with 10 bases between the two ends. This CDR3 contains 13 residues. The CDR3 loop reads CASREGTNEKLFF. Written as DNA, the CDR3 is TGTGCCAGTAGGGAAGGCACTAATGAAAAACTGTTTTTT.